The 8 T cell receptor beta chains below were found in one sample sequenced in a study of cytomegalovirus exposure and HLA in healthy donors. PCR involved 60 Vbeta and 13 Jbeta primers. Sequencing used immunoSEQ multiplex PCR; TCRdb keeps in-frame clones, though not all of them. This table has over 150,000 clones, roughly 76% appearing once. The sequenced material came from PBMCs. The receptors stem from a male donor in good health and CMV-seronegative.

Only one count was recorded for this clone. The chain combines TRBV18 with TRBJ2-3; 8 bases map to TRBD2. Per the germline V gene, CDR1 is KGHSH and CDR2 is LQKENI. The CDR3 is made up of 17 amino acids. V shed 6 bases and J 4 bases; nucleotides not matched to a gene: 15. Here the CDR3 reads CASSATLTSEGADTQYF. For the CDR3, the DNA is TGTGCCAGCTCGGCGACCCTGACTAGCGAGGGGGCAGATACGCAGTATTTT.

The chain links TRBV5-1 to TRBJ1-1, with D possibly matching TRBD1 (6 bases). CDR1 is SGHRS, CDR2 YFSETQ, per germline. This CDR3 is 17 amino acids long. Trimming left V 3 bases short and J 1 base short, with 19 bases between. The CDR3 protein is CASSSRDGGRGNTEAFF. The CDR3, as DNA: TGCGCCAGCAGCTCCCGCGACGGGGGGCGCGGGAACACTGAAGCTTTCTTT.

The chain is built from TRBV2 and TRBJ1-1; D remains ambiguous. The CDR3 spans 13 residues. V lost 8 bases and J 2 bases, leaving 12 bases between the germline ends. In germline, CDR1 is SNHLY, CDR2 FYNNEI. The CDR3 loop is CASQRELNTEAFF. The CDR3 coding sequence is TGTGCCAGCCAAAGGGAGCTTAACACTGAAGCTTTCTTT.

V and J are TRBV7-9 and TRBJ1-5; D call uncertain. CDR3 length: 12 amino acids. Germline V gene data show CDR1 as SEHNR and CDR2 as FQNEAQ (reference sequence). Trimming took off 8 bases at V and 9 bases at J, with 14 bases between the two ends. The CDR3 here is CASSLDPGPQHF. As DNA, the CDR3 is TGTGCCAGCTCCCTTGATCCGGGGCCCCAGCATTTT. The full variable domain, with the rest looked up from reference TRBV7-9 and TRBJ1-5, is DTGVSQNPRHKITKRGQNVTFRCDPISEHNRLYWYRQTLGQGPEFLTYFQNEAQLEKSRLLSDRFSAERPKGSFSTLEIQRTEQGDSAMYLCASSLDPGPQHFGDGTRLSIL.

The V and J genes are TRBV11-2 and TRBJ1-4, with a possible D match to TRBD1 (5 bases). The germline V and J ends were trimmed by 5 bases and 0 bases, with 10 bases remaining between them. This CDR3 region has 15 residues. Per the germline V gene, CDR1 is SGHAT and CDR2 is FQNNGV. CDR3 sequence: CASSPQGATNEKLFF. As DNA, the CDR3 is TGTGCCAGCAGCCCCCAGGGTGCAACTAATGAAAAACTGTTTTTT.

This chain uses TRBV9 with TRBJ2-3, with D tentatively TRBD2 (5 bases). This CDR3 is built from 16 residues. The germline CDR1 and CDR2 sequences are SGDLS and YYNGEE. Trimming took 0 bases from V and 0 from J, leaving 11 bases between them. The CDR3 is CASSVGVRASTDTQYF. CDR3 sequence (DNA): TGTGCCAGCAGCGTAGGCGTGCGGGCCAGCACAGATACGCAGTATTTT. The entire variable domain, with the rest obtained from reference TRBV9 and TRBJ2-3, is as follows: DSGVTQTPKHLITATGQRVTLRCSPRSGDLSVYWYQQSLDQGLQFLIQYYNGEERAKGNILERFSAQQFPDLHSELNLSSLELGDSALYFCASSVGVRASTDTQYFGPGTRLTVL.

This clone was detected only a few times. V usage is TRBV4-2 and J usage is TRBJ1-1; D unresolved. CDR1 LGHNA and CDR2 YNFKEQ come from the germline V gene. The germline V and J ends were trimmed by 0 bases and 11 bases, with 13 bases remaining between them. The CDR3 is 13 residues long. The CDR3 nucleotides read TGTGCCAGCAGCCAAGAAAGGTTCGACGGGGCTTTCTTT. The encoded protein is CASSQERFDGAFF.

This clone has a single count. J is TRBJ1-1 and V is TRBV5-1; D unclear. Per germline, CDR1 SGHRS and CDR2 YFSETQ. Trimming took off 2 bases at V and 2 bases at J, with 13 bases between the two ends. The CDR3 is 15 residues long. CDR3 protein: CASSFDAGSNTEAFF. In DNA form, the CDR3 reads TGCGCCAGCAGCTTTGACGCCGGGAGTAACACTGAAGCTTTCTTT.